This T cell receptor beta chain was observed in a study of cytomegalovirus exposure and HLA in healthy donors. Study as a whole: The 100 million to 120 million unique TCR beta sequences, from around 200 million T cells, were found by an earlier analysis.

Per germline, CDR1 ENHRY and CDR2 SYGVKD. The CDR3 consists of 15 residues. Trimming cost V 6 bases and J 5 bases; bases outside gene matches: 5. In the case of this clone: Its matching antigen is unknown.

Overall study findings and caveats: Only CMV serostatus was available as immune exposure information. Later analysis associated a missense DCLRE1C variant with TCR beta V- and J-gene trimming.

Vbeta (60) and Jbeta (13) primers were used in the PCR. TCRdb's table, derived via immunoSEQ multiplex PCR, lists solely in-frame clones and lacks some. In the table there are 180,000 or so clones, less than 80% of which are singletons. Material for sequencing was PBMCs. The clonotype originates from a female donor in good health and CMV-seronegative. The chain has TRBV10-3 and TRBJ2-2; 11 bases fit TRBD1. CDR3 residues: CAISRTGGDTGELFF. In nucleotides, the CDR3 is TGTGCCATCAGCAGGACAGGGGGCGATACCGGGGAGCTGTTTTTT.